Listed below are T cell receptor beta chains from one sample, sequenced in a study of blood T cell repertoires in COVID-19. This table comes from immunoSEQ multiplex PCR, and its TCRdb copy is limited to in-frame clones, with some not included. The table shows over 50,000 clones, with 86% occurring only once. The sample taken for sequencing was peripheral blood. These receptors originate from a man between 65 and 85 years old with active COVID-19. CDR3s include the opening cysteine and the closing phenylalanine or tryptophan. The order of the fields is J gene, V gene, CDR3 protein.

TRBJ1-5,TRBV18,CASSLSPLTGLANQPQHF
TRBJ1-1,TRBV7-2,CASKRGQTMNTEAFF
TRBJ1-2,TRBV29-1,CSVPRGGGYTF
TRBJ2-1,TRBV5-6,CASSLPSGSYNEQFF
TRBJ1-1,TRBV12-3/TRBV12-4,CASSLNRGTEAFF
TRBJ1-5,TRBV24-1,CATSDPTGGLGQPQHF
TRBJ2-3,TRBV6-1,CASSLIETDTQYF
TRBJ1-1,TRBV6-2/TRBV6-3,CASSYLGGSTEAFF
TRBJ1-2,TRBV27,CASSLQGAREYGYTF
TRBJ2-1,TRBV5-1,CASSIDRGLGNEQFF
TRBJ1-2,TRBV5-6,CASSLGRNYGYTF
TRBJ1-2,TRBV9,CASSVAGGNYGYTF
TRBJ2-3,TRBV2,CASSSGVTQYF
TRBJ2-2,TRBV2,CASSEDGFSLLKHGVFF
TRBJ2-7,TRBV5-4,CASSFQLETSTEQYF
TRBJ1-1,TRBV4-1,CASSQGQAANTEAFF
TRBJ1-6,TRBV4-3,CASSGWGVSGGSYNSPLHF
TRBJ2-7,TRBV4-3,CASSQDSGTGLSYEQYF
TRBJ2-7,TRBV19,CASSYNIQEYEQYF
TRBJ1-2,TRBV7-2,CASSLAGREFGYTF
TRBJ2-7,TRBV11-3,CASSPPRRGTYEQYF
TRBJ1-3,TRBV2,CASSGSTGNTIYF
TRBJ2-7,TRBV18,CASSPRDLGEQYF
TRBJ2-1,TRBV11-2,CASSFRGGNEQFF
TRBJ2-2,TRBV5-4,CASSLPGQGVTGELFF
TRBJ2-4,TRBV7-2,CASSSSPGGKNIQYF
TRBJ2-1,TRBV5-4,CASSLGNVAYNEQFF
TRBJ2-2,TRBV25-1,CASSPRVNTGELFF
TRBJ1-4,TRBV11-2,CASSPGTGKRAWHEKLFF
TRBJ2-1,TRBV19,CAASGGASSYNEQFF
TRBJ1-1,TRBV3-1/TRBV3-2,CASSHLLYDVRLGDRGPVGAFF
TRBJ1-2,TRBV24-1,CATSDDGTGTNGYTF
TRBJ2-2,TRBV4-1,CASSRTGANTGELFF
TRBJ1-2,TRBV7-2,CASSQISLGTVNYGYTF
TRBJ2-2,TRBV7-2,CASSPLAGGRRGGELFF
TRBJ1-5,TRBV6-2/TRBV6-3,CASSPRTGYFNQPQHF
TRBJ2-2,TRBV5-5,CASSPSRNTGELFF
TRBJ2-2,TRBV15,CATSRAGELFF
TRBJ2-6,TRBV4-2,CASSRVGSSGANVLTF
TRBJ1-3,TRBV7-2,CASSFQIPGQGRSGNTIYF
TRBJ1-2,TRBV6-1,CASSEAPRWGYTF
TRBJ2-7,TRBV6-5,CASSRGTGIDEQYF
TRBJ2-3,TRBV2,CAGKRGEFDTQYF
TRBJ1-1,TRBV23-1,CASSQSIGRQGATEAFF
TRBJ1-3,TRBV6-5,CASRQGPVSGNTIYF
TRBJ2-6,TRBV21-1,CASSNGAGGAGANVLTF
TRBJ2-1,TRBV27,CASTPVAGGSYNEQFF
TRBJ1-2,TRBV2,CASKGGAYGYTF
TRBJ2-2,TRBV5-1,CASRLVETGELFF
TRBJ1-6,TRBV6-5,CASSSAGINSPLHF
TRBJ1-5,TRBV19,CASSIMEVGQPQHF